The 20 T cell receptor beta chains listed next were all sequenced from one sample in a study of blood T cell repertoires in COVID-19. Profiling relied on immunoSEQ multiplex PCR, and the TCRdb table lists in-frame clones only, not all of them. This sample yields 350,000 to 400,000 clones, of which approximately 93% are seen a single time; roughly 0.86% belongs to the top ten. Sequenced material: PBMCs or T cells enriched from blood (not recorded which). Receptors were obtained from a middle-aged woman who had been exposed to COVID-19.

The chain carries TRBV29-1 and TRBJ2-7; D call uncertain. The CDR3 totals 11 residues. V was shortened by 5 bases and J by 4 bases, with 9 bases between the two germline ends. The germline V gene encodes CDR1 SQVTM and CDR2 ANQGSEA. The CDR3 loop reads CSVRLLYEQYF. The CDR3 DNA reads TGCAGCGTTCGACTTCTATACGAGCAGTACTTC.

The chain employs TRBV4-3 and TRBJ2-2, with D possibly matching TRBD2 (6 bases). Germline V CDR1 and CDR2: LGHNA, YSLEER. The CDR3 sequence is 17 residues long. Trimming removed 0 bases from V and 1 base from J, with 12 bases in between. CDR3 protein: CASSQDGAGLNTGELFF. The DNA for the CDR3 is TGCGCCAGCAGCCAAGATGGGGCGGGGTTGAACACCGGGGAGCTGTTTTTT.

The rearrangement uses TRBV2 and TRBJ2-3; TRBD1 matches at 10 bases. The V gene end was trimmed by 3 bases and the J gene end by 3 bases; junction bases not matched to a gene: 3. The CDR3 is made up of 15 amino acids. The germline V gene encodes CDR1 SNHLY and CDR2 FYNNEI. For the CDR3, the DNA is TGTGCCAGCAGTGAGGGACAGGGGAGGACAGATACGCAGTATTTT. Encoded protein: CASSEGQGRTDTQYF.

The chain is built from TRBV3-1 (or the pseudogene TRBV3-2) and TRBJ2-1, with D possibly being TRBD1 (6 bases). The CDR3 has 17 amino acids. V was clipped by 3 bases and J by 5 bases, with 20 bases between them. CDR1 and CDR2 from the germline V gene are LGHDT and YNNKEL (reference sequence). The DNA of the CDR3 is TGTGCCAGCAGCCACCGACGAGCAGGGGTCGGTGACAATGAGCAGTTCTTC. It codes for CASSHRRAGVGDNEQFF.

The chain links TRBV24-1 to TRBJ1-2, with D unclear. The CDR3 consists of 12 residues. Germline V gene lookup returns CDR1 KGHDR and CDR2 SFDVKD. V lost 2 bases and J lost 6, with 6 bases in between. The CDR3 DNA reads as TGTGCCACCAGTGATTCCAATCATGGCTACACCTTC. Its protein product is CATSDSNHGYTF.

V and J are TRBV20-1 and TRBJ1-5, with a weak D call TRBD1 (6 bases). This CDR3 has 13 amino acids. Germline V gives CDR1 DFQATT, CDR2 SNEGSKA (reference sequence). V was cut by 3 bases and J by 4 bases, with 10 bases left in between. CDR3 nucleotides: TGCAGTGCTAGTCCCAGGGGAAATCAGCCCCAGCATTTT. The encoded protein is CSASPRGNQPQHF.

This chain joins TRBV5-1 and TRBJ2-2, with TRBD2 as a possible D gene (5 bases). The CDR3 loop spans 15 amino acids. The germline CDR1 and CDR2 sequences are SGHRS and YFSETQ. V gave up 4 bases and J gave up 5 bases, with 15 bases separating them. The CDR3 DNA reads as TGCGCCAGCAGCCTATCCGGGAAGTTGACCGGGGAGCTGTTTTTT. Encoded protein: CASSLSGKLTGELFF.

This clone has a single count. The V call is TRBV2, the J call TRBJ2-3; a weak D match, TRBD1 (6 bases). The CDR3 is 15 residues long. Germline V gene data show CDR1 as SNHLY and CDR2 as FYNNEI. Trimming cost V 5 bases and J 0 bases, with 12 bases left between them. CDR3 sequence: CASSSGQTSTDTQYF. In DNA form, the CDR3 reads TGTGCCAGCAGTTCAGGACAGACTAGCACAGATACGCAGTATTTT.

The chain combines TRBV6-5 with TRBJ1-6; TRBD1 matches 7 bases. V lost 6 bases and J lost 14; bases outside the gene matches: 7. The germline gives CDR1 MNHEY, CDR2 SVGAGI. The CDR3 extends over 12 amino acids. This CDR3 reads CASRSGTAALHF. The CDR3 DNA is TGTGCCAGCAGATCGGGGACAGCCGCCCTCCACTTT.

CDR3 DNA sequence: TGCGCCAGCAGCCAAGTACGGGGGGCGGGAGGCTACACCTTC. This encodes CASSQVRGAGGYTF. This rearrangement joins TRBV4-3 to TRBJ1-2, with a weak D call TRBD1 (6 bases). CDR1 is LGHNA, CDR2 YSLEER, per germline. CDR3 length equals 14 residues. V was trimmed by 1 base and J by 8 bases, leaving 14 bases between them.

This rearrangement joins TRBV7-3 to TRBJ2-3; tentatively, D is TRBD2 (6 bases). The CDR3 length is 14 residues. The germline V and J ends were trimmed by 7 bases and 4 bases, with 15 bases remaining between them. In germline, CDR1 is SGHTA, CDR2 FQGTGA. The CDR3 loop is CASTSGGAPDTQYF. The CDR3 nucleotides are TGTGCCAGCACCTCTGGCGGGGCCCCAGATACGCAGTATTTT.

This clone occurred once. This rearrangement joins TRBV13 to TRBJ2-7; 8 nucleotides agree with TRBD2. This CDR3 is built from 13 residues. With V trimmed by 6 bases and J by 5 bases, 6 bases remained unmatched. Per the germline V gene, CDR1 is PRHDT and CDR2 is FYEKMQ (reference sequence). DNA for the CDR3: TGTGCCAGCAGACCCCGGACTAGCCACGAGCAGTACTTC. As protein: CASRPRTSHEQYF.

CDR3 bases: TGTGCCACCAGTGATCCCACTAGCGGAGTTTACAATGAGCAGTTCTTC. It yields the protein CATSDPTSGVYNEQFF. The chain links TRBV24-1 to TRBJ2-1, with 8 bases lining up with TRBD2. The CDR3 is 16 residues long. Germline CDR1 and CDR2: KGHDR and SFDVKD. Trimming cost V 3 bases and J 4 bases; bases outside gene matches: 7.

The rearrangement links TRBV7-8 to TRBJ1-6, with 7 positions matching TRBD1. CDR1 is SGHVS and CDR2 is FQNEAQ in the germline V gene. This CDR3 has 16 residues. The junction had 7 bases not matched to a gene; V was cut back by 2 bases and J by 6 bases. The CDR3 DNA is TGTGCCAGCAGCTTAATCCCCGGACAGGCTAATTCACCCCTCCACTTT. Translated, it gives CASSLIPGQANSPLHF.

V gene TRBV29-1 combines with J gene TRBJ1-2, with D uncertain. The germline gives CDR1 SQVTM, CDR2 ANQGSEA. Trimming pared 3 bases from V and 7 bases from J, leaving 9 bases between. This CDR3 comprises 11 residues. Here the CDR3 DNA reads TGCAGCGTTGATAGGGAGCGTGGCTACACCTTC. It is translated as CSVDRERGYTF.

The rearrangement links TRBV18 to TRBJ1-5, with 7 bases lining up with TRBD1. The CDR3 extends over 14 amino acids. Germline V lookup: CDR1 KGHSH, CDR2 LQKENI. With V trimmed by 4 bases and J by 4 bases, 4 bases remained unmatched. In DNA, the CDR3 is TGTGCCAGCTCACGGGACAGAAATAATCAGCCCCAGCATTTT. It specifies CASSRDRNNQPQHF.

With respect to this clone: The sample carries other DNA sequences with the same CDR3. V is TRBV5-1 and J is TRBJ2-1; 8 nucleotides agree with TRBD2. The CDR3 runs to 15 residues. CDR1 and CDR2 from the germline V gene are SGHRS and YFSETQ. V lost 0 bases, J lost 7 bases, and 6 bases stayed unmatched. DNA for the CDR3: TGCGCCAGCAGCTTGGTTCCGGGGGGGCAGAATGAGCAGTTCTTC. Amino acid sequence: CASSLVPGGQNEQFF.

The chain combines TRBV2 with TRBJ1-5; 7 bases map to TRBD1. CDR1 and CDR2 (germline): SNHLY, FYNNEI. Germline trimming cut 8 bases from V and 1 base from J; bases unmatched to any gene: 5. CDR3 length: 14 residues. CDR3 region: CASSTGASNQPQHF. The DNA for the CDR3 is TGTGCCAGCTCAACAGGGGCCAGCAATCAGCCCCAGCATTTT.

This rearrangement joins TRBV5-6 to TRBJ2-7, with 11 positions matching TRBD1. The CDR3 extends over 14 amino acids. J was trimmed by 4 bases and V by 4 bases; bases with no gene match: 4. The V gene's germline CDR1 is SGHDT and CDR2 YYEEEE. The CDR3 DNA reads as TGTGCCAGCAGCACGGGACAGGGGGAGTACGAGCAGTACTTC. Protein: CASSTGQGEYEQYF.

V and J are TRBV7-6 and TRBJ2-1; 9 bases match TRBD1. In germline, CDR1 is SGHVS, CDR2 FNYEAQ. This CDR3 contains 15 residues. With V trimmed by 5 bases and J by 4 bases, 6 bases remained unmatched. CDR3 residues: CASSPGQGIYNEQFF. CDR3 in DNA: TGTGCCAGCAGCCCGGGACAGGGAATATACAATGAGCAGTTCTTC.